Listed here are 10 T cell receptor beta chains from one sample, sequenced in a study of shared clonotypes between healthy human individuals. Profiled with immunoSEQ multiplex PCR; TCRdb holds only in-frame clones, not every one. Among 2.5 million or so clones, approximately 94% were seen once, and the ten largest hold about 0.13%. What was sequenced was naive CD4+ T cells sorted from blood. Subset in this sample: CD45RA+ positively selected. Receptors were obtained from a man aged 18 to 29 in good health.

This rearrangement joins TRBV6-5 to TRBJ2-7; maybe TRBD1 (5 bases). The CDR3 length is 13 residues. CDR1 and CDR2 from the germline V gene are MNHEY and SVGAGI. Trimming left V 6 bases short and J 2 bases short, with 11 bases between. This CDR3 is CASSPDKAYEQYF. CDR3 sequence (DNA): TGTGCCAGCAGCCCGGACAAAGCCTACGAGCAGTACTTC.

About this clone itself: The sample carries other DNA sequences with the same CDR3. The rearrangement joins TRBV2 to TRBJ1-2, with a possible D match to TRBD1 (6 bases). Looked up from germline, CDR1 is SNHLY and CDR2 is FYNNEI. The CDR3 is made up of 14 amino acids. V was pared by 2 bases and J by 5 bases, with 12 bases between. The CDR3 DNA follows: TGTGCCAGCAGTGAACAGGGACAAGGGTATGGCTACACCTTC. Residues: CASSEQGQGYGYTF.

J is TRBJ2-7 and V is TRBV2, with a weak D call TRBD2 (6 bases). Germline CDR1 reads SNHLY; CDR2 reads FYNNEI. The CDR3 contains 14 residues. Between the trimmed V and J ends, which lost 3 bases and 8 bases, there was a span of 17 bases. The CDR3 DNA follows: TGTGCCAGCAGTGAGGGACTGACTTTTACGCAGCAGTACTTC. Its translation: CASSEGLTFTQQYF.

The rearrangement uses TRBV27 and TRBJ2-1; TRBD2 agrees at 13 bases. Trimming cost V 6 bases and J 4 bases; bases outside gene matches: 9. This CDR3 region has 17 residues. Germline V gene lookup returns CDR1 MNHEY and CDR2 SMNVEV (reference sequence). CDR3 in amino acids: CASSIGATSGRYNEQFF. The CDR3 DNA is TGTGCCAGCAGCATAGGGGCGACTAGCGGGAGGTACAATGAGCAGTTCTTC.

CDR3 nucleotide sequence: TGTGCCAGCAGCCCTACTAGAACTTCCTACGAGCAGTACTTC. It codes for CASSPTRTSYEQYF. V usage is TRBV7-2 and J usage is TRBJ2-7; possibly TRBD2 for D (5 bases). Trimming removed 5 bases from V and 1 base from J, with 12 bases in between. Germline assignment: CDR1 SGHTA and CDR2 FQGNSA. This CDR3 region has 14 residues.

This chain links TRBV6-5 with TRBJ1-2; D is uncertain. V lost 6 bases and J 6 bases, leaving 14 bases between the germline ends. The CDR3 sequence is 13 residues long. The germline gives CDR1 MNHEY, CDR2 SVGAGI. The CDR3 protein is CASSQPPFNGYTF. The CDR3 bases are TGTGCCAGCAGCCAACCCCCCTTTAATGGCTACACCTTC.

This clone was recorded once. The chain carries TRBV27 and TRBJ1-2; TRBD1 matches 11 bases. CDR3 length equals 17 residues. The junction had 15 bases not matched to a gene; V was cut back by 7 bases and J by 5 bases. From germline, CDR1 is MNHEY and CDR2 SMNVEV (reference sequence). The CDR3 reads CASKPYPSDRGRYGYTF. CDR3 in DNA: TGTGCCAGCAAGCCATATCCCTCGGACAGGGGGCGATATGGCTACACCTTC.

The rearrangement uses TRBV5-1 and TRBJ2-1; 10 bases match TRBD2. The junction had 4 bases not matched to a gene; V was cut back by 0 bases and J by 1 base. This CDR3 has 17 amino acids. In germline, CDR1 is SGHRS, CDR2 YFSETQ. Here the CDR3 DNA reads TGCGCCAGCAGCTTGGGGCCTAGCGGGAGTTCCTACAATGAGCAGTTCTTC. This encodes CASSLGPSGSSYNEQFF.

The V call is TRBV14, the J call TRBJ1-4, with 7 positions matching TRBD1. The germline gives CDR1 SGHDN, CDR2 FVKESK. CDR3 length: 16 amino acids. Trimming removed 4 bases from V and 10 bases from J; junction bases left unmatched: 15. This chain's CDR3 is CASSRNSPGQPPKLFF. For the CDR3, the DNA is TGTGCCAGCAGCCGAAACTCACCGGGACAGCCACCAAAACTGTTTTTT.

Notes on this clone: The sample holds other DNA sequences that translate to the same CDR3. The CDR3 here is CASSLRVGGYGYTF. For the CDR3, the DNA is TGTGCCAGCAGTTTACGGGTTGGTGGCTATGGCTACACCTTC. The chain joins TRBV28 to TRBJ1-2, with D unresolved. The CDR3 has 14 residues. The ends were cut back, 2 bases at V and 4 bases at J, with 11 bases in the middle. In germline, CDR1 is MDHEN, CDR2 SYDVKM.